What follows are 20 T cell receptor beta chains derived from one specimen sequenced in a study of graft-versus-host responses after intestinal transplantation (TCRdb year 2021). The sample's time point, from its label and the paper: cells obtained before transplantation from donor or recipient. Libraries were made using the immunoSEQ multiplex PCR assay. The source is immuneACCESS, and TCRdb retained only in-frame sequences with V and J called. Part of the clones is not carried over; for the studies checked, unresolved V genes explain less than half of this, and the remainder is unexplained. The sample profile shows roughly 130,000 clones; about 93% of them were found once. Roughly 0.19% of the sample is in the top ten clones. No antigens are known for them. Sequenced material: unstimulated CD4+ T cells sorted from spleen or lymph node cells, taken before intestinal transplant. Receptor source: a human donor who received an intestinal transplant.

The chain has TRBV6-1 and TRBJ1-1; 7 nucleotides agree with TRBD1. This CDR3 region has 14 residues. Germline CDR1 reads MNHNS; CDR2 reads SASEGT. The J segment lost 1 base and the V segment lost 3 bases, leaving 2 bases of the junction unmatched. The CDR3 spells CASSDRQGNTEAFF. The DNA for the CDR3 is TGTGCCAGCAGTGATCGACAGGGGAACACTGAAGCTTTCTTT.

The chain links TRBV6-1 to TRBJ2-7; tentatively, D is TRBD2 (6 bases). V lost 7 bases to trimming and J lost 4 bases, with 14 bases between them. The CDR3 has 13 residues. Germline CDR1 and CDR2: MNHNS and SASEGT. Written as DNA, the CDR3 is TGTGCCAGCACCTTACCTGGGGGGTACGAGCAGTACTTC. This codes for CASTLPGGYEQYF.

The CDR3 bases are TGTGCCAGCAGCGTCGACAGGGGTCAGCCCCAGCATTTT. It is translated as CASSVDRGQPQHF. The chain has TRBV4-2 and TRBJ1-5, with 8 bases aligning to TRBD1. The CDR3 covers 13 residues. The trim removed 5 bases at V and 6 bases at J, leaving 3 bases unmatched. Germline CDR1 reads LGHNA; CDR2 reads YNFKEQ.

The chain employs TRBV7-9 and TRBJ1-2; no firm D call. This CDR3 contains 14 residues. The germline CDR1 and CDR2 sequences are SEHNR and FQNEAQ (reference sequence). V lost 0 bases and J 0 bases, leaving 5 bases between the germline ends. In nucleotides, the CDR3 is TGTGCCAGCAGCTTAGCAGGAGCTAACTATGGCTACACCTTC. It codes for CASSLAGANYGYTF.

In DNA, the CDR3 is TGTGCCAGCATCCCCCAGGGGGCGGGAGGCTACGAGCAGTACTTC. Its translation is CASIPQGAGGYEQYF. The rearrangement uses TRBV7-4 and TRBJ2-7, with D tentatively TRBD1 or TRBD2 (8 bases each). In germline, CDR1 is SGHVT, CDR2 SQSDAQ. Trimming took 7 bases from V and 3 from J, leaving 19 bases between them. This CDR3 comprises 15 residues.

The chain uses TRBV9 and TRBJ2-2; 8 bases are shared with TRBD1. Germline CDR1 and CDR2: SGDLS and YYNGEE. V gave up 4 bases and J gave up 5 bases; unmatched junction bases: 7. The CDR3 consists of 15 residues. This CDR3 is CASSSGQGMTGELFF. CDR3 bases: TGTGCCAGCAGCTCTGGACAGGGAATGACCGGGGAGCTGTTTTTT.

The chain employs TRBV9 and TRBJ1-1; D is possibly TRBD1 (5 bases). Germline lookup yields CDR1 SGDLS and CDR2 YYNGEE. V lost 2 bases and J lost 3, with 8 bases in between. There are 13 residues in the CDR3. In DNA, the CDR3 is TGTGCCAGCAGCGTCAGGGAGGACACTGAAGCTTTCTTT. Translating it yields CASSVREDTEAFF.

This chain connects TRBV29-1 to TRBJ2-7; D gene ambiguous. The CDR3 runs to 13 residues. Trimming shortened V by 2 bases and J by 3 bases, and 11 bases separated the two germline ends. Germline CDR1 reads SQVTM; CDR2 reads ANQGSEA. The CDR3 DNA reads as TGCAGCGTTGAAAGTCTGGACGACTACGAGCAGTACTTC. It translates to CSVESLDDYEQYF.

This sequence joins TRBV5-1 and TRBJ2-7; 7 bases agree with TRBD1. CDR3 length equals 15 residues. With 0 bases clipped from V and 6 bases from J, the junction kept 9 bases outside the gene matches. The germline gives CDR1 SGHRS, CDR2 YFSETQ. The CDR3, as DNA: TGCGCCAGCAGCTTGGAAACAGGGGCCCGGGGCGAGCAGTACTTC. Translation gives CASSLETGARGEQYF. Variable domain in full (rest from reference TRBV5-1 and TRBJ2-7): KAGVTQTPRYLIKTRGQQVTLSCSPISGHRSVSWYQQTPGQGLQFLFEYFSETQRNKGNFPGRFSGRQFSNSRSEMNVSTLELGDSALYLCASSLETGARGEQYFGPGTRLTVT.

The chain employs TRBV9 and TRBJ1-2; TRBD1 might be the D (5 bases). The CDR3 runs 15 residues. V was shortened by 3 bases and J by 0 bases, with 12 bases between the two germline ends. Germline CDR1 reads SGDLS; CDR2 reads YYNGEE. The CDR3: CASSGGPGANYGYTF. Written as DNA, the CDR3 is TGTGCCAGCAGCGGGGGACCGGGAGCTAACTATGGCTACACCTTC.

The chain combines TRBV9 with TRBJ2-2, with 9 nucleotides matching TRBD2. This CDR3 spans 16 amino acids. The V and J ends lost 4 bases and 3 bases, in that order; junction bases with no gene match: 7. Germline loops: CDR1 SGDLS, CDR2 YYNGEE. CDR3 protein: CASSLRQREDTGELFF. In DNA form, the CDR3 reads TGTGCCAGCAGCCTAAGACAGCGGGAGGACACCGGGGAGCTGTTTTTT.

This chain links TRBV4-2 with TRBJ2-4; unclear D gene. Germline lookup yields CDR1 LGHNA and CDR2 YNFKEQ. V was cut by 1 base and J by 0 bases, with 4 bases left in between. The CDR3 loop spans 14 amino acids. Written as DNA, the CDR3 is TGTGCCAGCAGCCAAGGGACAGCCAAAAACATTCAGTACTTC. Protein: CASSQGTAKNIQYF.

The V gene is TRBV20-1, the J gene TRBJ2-1; D uncertain. Trimming removed 6 bases from V and 0 bases from J, with 3 bases in between. Germline values: CDR1 DFQATT, CDR2 SNEGSKA (reference sequence). The CDR3 covers 11 residues. The CDR3 sequence: CSAGSYNEQFF. CDR3 nucleotide sequence: TGCAGTGCCGGCTCCTACAATGAGCAGTTCTTC.

The CDR3 sequence: CASSRQNPGPNTGELFF. The CDR3 region has the DNA TGTGCCAGCAGTCGTCAAAACCCGGGGCCGAACACCGGGGAGCTGTTTTTT. The V gene is TRBV5-4, the J gene TRBJ2-2; possibly TRBD1 or TRBD2 for D (5 bases each). Germline CDR1 SGHNT, CDR2 YYREEE (reference sequence). The CDR3 is made up of 17 amino acids. The ends were cut back, 5 bases at V and 0 bases at J, with 17 bases in the middle. Using reference TRBV5-4 and TRBJ2-2 for the parts outside the CDR3, the full variable domain is ETGVTQSPTHLIKTRGQQVTLRCSSQSGHNTVSWYQQALGQGPQFIFQYYREEENGRGNFPPRFSGLQFPNYSSELNVNALELDDSALYLCASSRQNPGPNTGELFFGEGSRLTVL.

J is TRBJ1-5 and V is TRBV27, with a tentative D call TRBD1 (5 bases). V lost 3 bases to trimming and J lost 7 bases, with 13 bases between them. The CDR3 consists of 14 residues. CDR1 MNHEY and CDR2 SMNVEV come from the germline V gene (reference sequence). The CDR3 is CASSFEVGGQPQHF. CDR3 sequence (DNA): TGTGCCAGCAGTTTCGAGGTGGGGGGACAGCCCCAGCATTTT.

The V call is TRBV6-1, the J call TRBJ2-3; D is ambiguous. The CDR3 consists of 15 residues. CDR1 is MNHNS and CDR2 is SASEGT in the germline V gene. Trimming pared 2 bases from V and 0 bases from J, leaving 9 bases between. In DNA, the CDR3 is TGTGCCAGCAGTGAACGCAGGCTTAGCACAGATACGCAGTATTTT. It yields the protein CASSERRLSTDTQYF.

The chain employs TRBV18 and TRBJ2-7; 10 bases fit TRBD1. Germline V CDR1 and CDR2: KGHSH, LQKENI. Trimming cost V 4 bases and J 6 bases; bases outside gene matches: 12. CDR3 length equals 16 residues. This CDR3 reads CASSQRGRDRGSEQYF. The CDR3, as DNA: TGTGCCAGCTCACAACGGGGTCGGGACAGGGGTAGCGAGCAGTACTTC.

This chain joins TRBV18 and TRBJ1-1; D remains unclear. V was pared by 0 bases and J by 0 bases, with 8 bases between. The CDR3 sequence is 15 residues long. Germline V gene sequence: CDR1 KGHSH, CDR2 LQKENI. The CDR3 DNA follows: TGTGCCAGCTCACCACCGTGGATCATGAACACTGAAGCTTTCTTT. Translation gives CASSPPWIMNTEAFF.

This chain connects TRBV6-6 to TRBJ2-5; D perhaps matches TRBD1 (7 bases). V was shortened by 0 bases and J by 5 bases, with 13 bases between the two germline ends. Germline V lookup: CDR1 MNHNY, CDR2 SVGAGI (reference sequence). CDR3 length: 15 residues. In nucleotides, the CDR3 is TGTGCCAGCAGTTACTCGCTTTCAGGGGGGGAGACCCAGTACTTC. Encoded protein: CASSYSLSGGETQYF.

The chain carries TRBV6-1 and TRBJ2-5, with D perhaps assigned TRBD1 or TRBD2 (5 bases each). Germline V gives CDR1 MNHNS, CDR2 SASEGT. This CDR3 contains 13 residues. Trimming left V 5 bases short and J 5 bases short, with 12 bases between. CDR3 residues: CASSTGGRETQYF. CDR3 nucleotide sequence: TGTGCCAGCAGTACTGGGGGTAGGGAGACCCAGTACTTC.